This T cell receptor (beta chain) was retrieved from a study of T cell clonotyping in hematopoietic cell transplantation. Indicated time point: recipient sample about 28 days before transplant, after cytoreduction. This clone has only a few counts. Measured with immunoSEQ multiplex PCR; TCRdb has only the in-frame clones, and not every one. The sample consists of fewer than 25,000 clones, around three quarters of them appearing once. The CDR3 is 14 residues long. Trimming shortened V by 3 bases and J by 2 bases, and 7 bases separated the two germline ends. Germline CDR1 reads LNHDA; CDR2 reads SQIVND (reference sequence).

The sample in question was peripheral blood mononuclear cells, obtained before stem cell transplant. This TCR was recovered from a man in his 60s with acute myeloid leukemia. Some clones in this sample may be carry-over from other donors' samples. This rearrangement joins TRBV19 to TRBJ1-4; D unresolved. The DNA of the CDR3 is TGTGCCAGTAGTATCCGACTCACTAATGAAAAACTGTTTTTT. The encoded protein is CASSIRLTNEKLFF.